The 30 T cell receptor beta chains reported below all come from one sample, sequenced in a study of yellow fever vaccine responses in identical twins. TCRdb reprocessed the RT-PCR reads with MiXCR, giving one entry per CDR3 protein. In the table there are a few thousand distinct CDR3 sequences, about 85% of which are singletons. The sample consisted of T cells from blood (PBMCs), unsorted or a sorted subset (not recorded which), taken before or after yellow fever vaccination (not recorded which). These receptors originate from a woman aged 18 to 35 who received the yellow fever vaccine.

J is TRBJ2-1 and V is TRBV20-1; 9 bases agree with TRBD2. V trimming: 5 bases; J trimming: 8 bases; junction bases outside the gene matches: 4. The CDR3 is 12 amino acids. Germline V gives CDR1 DFQATT, CDR2 SNEGSKA (reference sequence). Written as DNA, the CDR3 is TGCAGTGCTCCGGGACTAGCATATGAGCAGTTCTTC. Translating it yields CSAPGLAYEQFF.

This chain uses TRBV6-1 with TRBJ2-3, with D hard to call. The ends were cut back, 4 bases at V and 1 base at J, with 9 bases in the middle. The CDR3 has 14 residues. From germline, CDR1 is MNHNS and CDR2 SASEGT. CDR3 in DNA: TGTGCCAGCAGTGTTGCCGGCGGCACAGATACGCAGTATTTT. It yields the protein CASSVAGGTDTQYF.

The rearrangement uses TRBV29-1 and TRBJ2-2; maybe TRBD1 (6 bases). The CDR3 length is 13 residues. V was shortened by 5 bases and J by 4 bases, with 11 bases between the two germline ends. Germline CDR1 and CDR2: SQVTM and ANQGSEA. In nucleotides, the CDR3 is TGCAGCGTTTCTCCAGGGGTCACCGGGGAGCTGTTTTTT. This encodes CSVSPGVTGELFF.

CDR3 loop: CASSDTDTQYF. CDR3 bases: TGTGCCAGCTCGGACACAGATACGCAGTATTTT. This chain connects TRBV13 to TRBJ2-3; the D is unclear. The V gene's germline CDR1 is PRHDT and CDR2 FYEKMQ (reference sequence). V was trimmed by 8 bases and J by 2 bases, leaving 5 bases between them. CDR3 length equals 11 residues.

This chain uses TRBV5-1 with TRBJ2-3; weak D call: TRBD2 (6 bases). Trimming cost V 0 bases and J 3 bases, with 11 bases left between them. The CDR3 spans 15 residues. Germline CDR1 and CDR2: SGHRS and YFSETQ. The CDR3 bases are TGCGCCAGCAGCTTGGTTGGGGGAGGTACAGATACGCAGTATTTT. The encoded protein is CASSLVGGGTDTQYF.

CDR3 nucleotide sequence: TGTGCCAGCAGCTTAGCTGACAGGGGGCGTTCCTACGAGCAGTACTTC. Translated: CASSLADRGRSYEQYF. The chain has TRBV11-3 and TRBJ2-7, with 10 bases matching TRBD1. The ends lost 1 base at V and 1 base at J; junction bases unmatched: 4. The CDR3 spans 16 residues. Germline loops: CDR1 SGHNT, CDR2 YENEEA.

This sequence joins TRBV29-1 and TRBJ2-7, with 8 bases aligning to TRBD2. After removal of 2 bases from V and 7 bases from J, the junction contained 10 bases not matched to a gene. Germline CDR1 reads SQVTM; CDR2 reads ANQGSEA. This CDR3 is built from 14 residues. The CDR3 spells CSVESNGGGVEQYF. CDR3 nucleotides: TGCAGCGTTGAATCCAACGGGGGGGGAGTTGAGCAGTACTTC.

The chain carries TRBV12-3 or TRBV12-4 and TRBJ2-7; D call uncertain. The germline V and J ends were trimmed by 6 bases and 2 bases, with 5 bases remaining between them. The CDR3 is made up of 11 amino acids. The CDR3 DNA reads TGTGCCAGCAGCTCCGCCTACGAGCAGTACTTC. Translating gives CASSSAYEQYF.

The J gene is TRBJ2-3, the V gene TRBV24-1; no firm D call. V was cut by 1 base and J by 6 bases, with 4 bases left in between. The length of the CDR3 is 12 residues. Germline V gives CDR1 KGHDR, CDR2 SFDVKD. The CDR3 region has the DNA TGTGCCACCAGTGATTTTGACGATACGCAGTATTTT. The encoded protein is CATSDFDDTQYF.

This chain connects TRBV11-2 to TRBJ1-5; 7 bases are a match to TRBD1. The germline gives CDR1 SGHAT, CDR2 FQNNGV. V gave up 5 bases and J gave up 5 bases; unmatched junction bases: 15. This CDR3 has 17 residues. CDR3 sequence (DNA): TGTGCCAGCAGCACGGGGGCCTGGACAGGCCGCTATCAGCCCCAGCATTTT. Translating gives CASSTGAWTGRYQPQHF.

The chain couples TRBV27 to TRBJ2-2; no definite D call. There are 13 residues in the CDR3. The V end was cut by 3 bases, the J end by 4 bases, with 6 bases between. In germline, CDR1 is MNHEY, CDR2 SMNVEV (reference sequence). Here the CDR3 reads CASSLSLTGELFF. The CDR3 DNA follows: TGTGCCAGCAGTTTGTCCCTCACCGGGGAGCTGTTTTTT.

This rearrangement joins TRBV6-1 to TRBJ2-7, with D perhaps TRBD1 or TRBD2 (5 bases each). From germline, CDR1 is MNHNS and CDR2 SASEGT. The CDR3 loop spans 13 amino acids. Trimming shortened V by 6 bases and J by 7 bases, and 16 bases separated the two germline ends. As DNA, the CDR3 is TGTGCCAGCAGCCCCGGGACCCCTGGGGAGCAGTACTTC. Translation: CASSPGTPGEQYF.

The chain recombines TRBV2 with TRBJ2-1, with D perhaps matching TRBD1 (5 bases). CDR1 and CDR2 from the germline V gene are SNHLY and FYNNEI. The CDR3 contains 12 residues. Trimming took 8 bases from V and 6 from J, leaving 11 bases between them. The CDR3, as DNA: TGTGCCAGCCTAGGGGTGGGCAATGAGCAGTTCTTC. Amino acids: CASLGVGNEQFF.

This chain connects TRBV30 to TRBJ2-1, with 7 bases fitting TRBD2. V lost 3 bases and J lost 7; bases outside the gene matches: 6. Germline assignment: CDR1 GTSNPN and CDR2 SVGIG (reference sequence). The CDR3 has 13 amino acids. CDR3 region: CAWSGLGGNEQFF. Here the CDR3 DNA reads TGTGCCTGGAGCGGACTAGGTGGGAATGAGCAGTTCTTC. The complete variable domain, with remaining parts taken from reference TRBV30 and TRBJ2-1, reads SQTIHQWPATLVQPVGSPLSLECTVEGTSNPNLYWYRQAAGRGLQLLFYSVGIGQISSEVPQNLSASRPQDRQFILSSKKLLLSDSGFYLCAWSGLGGNEQFFGPGTRLTVL.

A single count supports this clonotype. The rearrangement links TRBV20-1 to TRBJ1-4; D is uncertain. This CDR3 comprises 11 residues. Germline CDR1 reads DFQATT; CDR2 reads SNEGSKA (reference sequence). V dropped 2 bases and J dropped 4 bases, with 2 bases sitting between them. CDR3 loop: CSARHNEKLFF. The DNA of the CDR3 is TGCAGTGCTAGACATAATGAAAAACTGTTTTTT.

This clonotype is a singleton in its sample. The rearrangement links TRBV2 to TRBJ2-7; TRBD2 is a possible D gene (6 bases). The CDR3 has 16 residues. Per germline, CDR1 SNHLY and CDR2 FYNNEI. The V and J ends lost 3 bases and 3 bases respectively, with 18 bases between them. The CDR3 DNA is TGTGCCAGCAGTGAGGATCCGGCGGGAAGGGACTACGAGCAGTACTTC. Its protein is CASSEDPAGRDYEQYF.

The chain uses TRBV4-3 and TRBJ1-1, with D uncertain. The CDR3 is 13 amino acids. V shed 0 bases and J shed 1 base, with 3 bases lying between them. CDR1 and CDR2 from the germline V gene are LGHNA and YSLEER. CDR3: CASSQDRNTEAFF. In nucleotides, the CDR3 is TGCGCCAGCAGCCAAGATAGGAACACTGAAGCTTTCTTT.

The rearrangement links TRBV29-1 to TRBJ1-1; the D is unclear. V was clipped by 7 bases and J by 6 bases, with 12 bases between them. There are 11 residues in the CDR3. Germline V gives CDR1 SQVTM, CDR2 ANQGSEA. The CDR3 here is CSADKEPEAFF. The CDR3 DNA is TGCAGCGCCGACAAAGAGCCTGAAGCTTTCTTT.

The chain combines TRBV5-6 with TRBJ2-7, with 9 positions matching TRBD1. The junction had 4 bases not matched to a gene; V was cut back by 5 bases and J by 4 bases. CDR3 length: 13 amino acids. The germline gives CDR1 SGHDT, CDR2 YYEEEE. CDR3 sequence: CASRNRGRYEQYF. The DNA for the CDR3 is TGTGCCAGCAGAAACAGGGGGCGGTACGAGCAGTACTTC.

The V gene is TRBV5-1, the J gene TRBJ2-2; possibly TRBD1 for D (6 bases). Trimming pared 1 base from V and 6 bases from J, leaving 16 bases between. The CDR3 totals 16 residues. In germline, CDR1 is SGHRS, CDR2 YFSETQ. CDR3 in DNA: TGCGCCAGCAGCTTGAGACAACAGGGAAACGCCGGGGAGCTGTTTTTT. Protein product: CASSLRQQGNAGELFF. Variable domain in full (rest from reference TRBV5-1 and TRBJ2-2): KAGVTQTPRYLIKTRGQQVTLSCSPISGHRSVSWYQQTPGQGLQFLFEYFSETQRNKGNFPGRFSGRQFSNSRSEMNVSTLELGDSALYLCASSLRQQGNAGELFFGEGSRLTVL.

This chain joins TRBV29-1 and TRBJ2-1; 8 bases align to TRBD2. Per germline, CDR1 SQVTM and CDR2 ANQGSEA. With 6 bases clipped from V and 1 base from J, the junction kept 8 bases outside the gene matches. The CDR3 runs to 15 residues. This CDR3 reads CSVNGLAWSYNEQFF. The CDR3 DNA reads as TGCAGCGTCAACGGACTAGCTTGGTCCTACAATGAGCAGTTCTTC.

Here the CDR3 reads CASKGTYGYTF. The CDR3 DNA follows: TGTGCCAGCAAGGGGACATATGGCTACACCTTC. The chain couples TRBV12-3 or TRBV12-4 to TRBJ1-2; D is possibly TRBD1 (6 bases). Trimming left V 7 bases short and J 5 bases short, with 8 bases between. This CDR3 has 11 amino acids.

J is TRBJ2-3 and V is TRBV4-1; 9 positions agree with TRBD2. The ends lost 6 bases at V and 4 bases at J; junction bases unmatched: 11. The germline V gene encodes CDR1 MGHRA and CDR2 YSYEKL. The CDR3 consists of 16 residues. The CDR3 bases are TGCGCCAGCAGTCCCTTTGGGCGGGGGGGGGCAGATACGCAGTATTTT. This codes for CASSPFGRGGADTQYF.

Only one count was recorded for this clonotype. The gene calls are TRBV11-3 and TRBJ2-7; perhaps D is TRBD1 or TRBD2 (6 bases each). V dropped 2 bases and J dropped 3 bases, with 14 bases sitting between them. Germline CDR1 SGHNT, CDR2 YENEEA. CDR3 length equals 15 residues. CDR3 nucleotide sequence: TGTGCCAGCAGCTTAAGTTGGGGGGCGCTCTACGAGCAGTACTTC. Translation gives CASSLSWGALYEQYF.

The V gene is TRBV2, the J gene TRBJ2-7; 7 positions agree with TRBD1. V gave up 4 bases and J gave up 1 base; unmatched junction bases: 7. The CDR3 runs to 15 residues. Germline loops: CDR1 SNHLY, CDR2 FYNNEI. CDR3 sequence: CASSGQGQISYEQYF. CDR3 bases: TGTGCCAGCAGTGGGCAGGGACAGATATCCTACGAGCAGTACTTC.

The J gene is TRBJ2-5, the V gene TRBV7-6; maybe TRBD2 (6 bases). The CDR3 contains 15 residues. Germline V CDR1 and CDR2: SGHVS, FNYEAQ. The V end was cut by 5 bases, the J end by 5 bases, with 18 bases between. The CDR3 bases are TGTGCCAGCAGCCCCCCGGGGGTCCCCGGCGAGACCCAGTACTTC. This translates into CASSPPGVPGETQYF.

This clonotype was seen more than once but under ten times. The chain has TRBV29-1 and TRBJ2-5; 7 positions match TRBD1. This CDR3 has 12 amino acids. Germline V gene lookup returns CDR1 SQVTM and CDR2 ANQGSEA. V dropped 4 bases and J dropped 3; count of bases not matched to a gene: 2. CDR3 residues: CSVVGQEETQYF. For the CDR3, the DNA is TGCAGCGTTGTTGGACAGGAAGAGACCCAGTACTTC. Based on the CDR3 plus reference TRBV29-1 and TRBJ2-5, the full variable domain is SAVISQKPSRDICQRGTSLTIQCQVDSQVTMMFWYRQQPGQSLTLIATANQGSEATYESGFVIDKFPISRPNLTFSTLTVSNMSPEDSSIYLCSVVGQEETQYFGPGTRLLVL.

The rearrangement links TRBV29-1 to TRBJ2-5; D may be TRBD2 (6 bases). This CDR3 spans 15 amino acids. The germline V gene has CDR1 SQVTM and CDR2 ANQGSEA. The CDR3, as DNA: TGCACCAGATCCCGCCCGACTAGTAGTGGCGAGACCCAGTACTTC. Amino acid sequence: CTRSRPTSSGETQYF.

The chain joins TRBV10-1 to TRBJ1-6, with 8 bases matching TRBD1. The CDR3 totals 17 residues. Germline trimming cut 6 bases from V and 3 bases from J; bases unmatched to any gene: 10. CDR1 WNHNN and CDR2 SYGVQD come from the germline V gene (reference sequence). For the CDR3, the DNA is TGCGCCAGCAGCAGGACAGGGAGGATTTTCTATAATTCACCCCTCCACTTT. It yields the protein CASSRTGRIFYNSPLHF.

J is TRBJ2-1 and V is TRBV18, with 9 bases identical to TRBD1. Germline CDR1 reads KGHSH; CDR2 reads LQKENI. The CDR3 sequence is 12 residues long. J was trimmed by 9 bases and V by 6 bases; bases with no gene match: 3. The CDR3 region is CASSTGGFEQFF. CDR3 nucleotide sequence: TGTGCCAGCTCCACAGGGGGCTTTGAGCAGTTCTTC. The whole variable domain, filled in from reference TRBV18 and TRBJ2-1, reads NAGVMQNPRHLVRRRGQEARLRCSPMKGHSHVYWYRQLPEEGLKFMVYLQKENIIDESGMPKERFSAEFPKEGPSILRIQQVVRGDSAAYFCASSTGGFEQFFGPGTRLTVL.